This T cell receptor beta chain was retrieved from a study of cytomegalovirus exposure and HLA in healthy donors. The PCR employed 60 Vbeta primers together with 13 Jbeta primers. Libraries were prepared by immunoSEQ multiplex PCR; TCRdb keeps only in-frame clonotypes and omits some of them. The table lists roughly 140,000 clones. Notes on the study in general: A later analysis appeared to link common viral pathogens to several of the most significant clusters. It was reportedly the case that the classifier diagnosed cytomegalovirus status with high specificity and sensitivity. Follow-up analysis found HLA locus-dependent TCR association rates, highest for DRB1 and lowest for HLA-C. Reports state that TCR beta sequences accurately predicted most subjects' HLA-A and HLA-B alleles.

CDR3 size: 14 residues. V lost 4 bases to trimming and J lost 2 bases, with 12 bases between them. Germline V CDR1 and CDR2: SGHRS, YFSETQ. As to this clone: Its antigen is unidentified.

Specimen: PBMCs. The V and J genes are TRBV5-1 and TRBJ2-5; D unresolved. The sequence was obtained from a man in his forties in good health and CMV-seronegative. DNA of the CDR3: TGCGCCAGCAGCCGTGGTACAGAACAAGAGACCCAGTACTTC. Translated, it gives CASSRGTEQETQYF. Combining the CDR3 with reference TRBV5-1 and TRBJ2-5 gives the whole variable domain KAGVTQTPRYLIKTRGQQVTLSCSPISGHRSVSWYQQTPGQGLQFLFEYFSETQRNKGNFPGRFSGRQFSNSRSEMNVSTLELGDSALYLCASSRGTEQETQYFGPGTRLLVL.